This T cell receptor (beta chain) originates from a study of blood T cell repertoires in COVID-19. The CDR3 is made up of 17 amino acids. The junction had 10 bases not matched to a gene; V was cut back by 2 bases and J by 8 bases. Per germline, CDR1 MNHEY and CDR2 SMNVEV (reference sequence). Profiling relied on immunoSEQ multiplex PCR, and the TCRdb table lists in-frame clones only, not all of them. Here the sample spans about 120,000 clones, roughly 80% being singletons. The receptor's source is a man between 50 and 59 years old with acute or convalescent COVID-19. The rearrangement uses TRBV27 and TRBJ1-4, with 11 bases lining up with TRBD1. The specimen was peripheral blood. The CDR3 spells CASSLSWTGGALEKLFF. The CDR3 nucleotides read TGTGCCAGCAGTTTAAGTTGGACAGGGGGCGCGCTCGAAAAACTGTTTTTT. Looking up the rest from reference TRBV27 and TRBJ1-4 gives the full variable domain: EAQVTQNPRYLITVTGKKLTVTCSQNMNHEYMSWYRQDPGLGLRQIYYSMNVEVTDKGDVPEGYKVSRKEKRNFPLILESPSPNQTSLYFCASSLSWTGGALEKLFFGSGTQLSVL.